This section outlines one T cell receptor beta chain sequence together with its context. V lost 5 bases to trimming and J lost 2 bases; unmatched junction nucleotides: 11. The CDR3 is 17 residues long. Germline loops: CDR1 LNHDA, CDR2 SQIVND (reference sequence). The sample originates from a study of shared clonotypes between healthy human individuals. Naive-designated CD8 cells lacked CD45RO, were positively enriched for CCR7, and omitted terminally differentiated effector memory CD45RA+ cells. There were no recent acute infections or vaccinations among the donors, who were healthy HIV-negative adults. The repertoire was sequenced with immunoSEQ multiplex PCR; TCRdb's copy has only in-frame clones and lacks some. The sample has over 2,000,000 clones, about 93% seen once.

Sequences were obtained from naive CD8+ T cells from PBMCs. The chain links TRBV19 to TRBJ2-3; 9 positions agree with TRBD2. The clonotype comes from a man younger than 35 in good health. Some clones in this sample may be carry-over from other donors' samples. The CDR3 DNA reads TGTGCCAGTAGTCTCCGACTAGCGGTGTGGACCACAGATACGCAGTATTTT. Translation: CASSLRLAVWTTDTQYF.